A selection of T cell receptor beta chains follows, all from one sample in a study of blood T cell repertoires in COVID-19. Measured with immunoSEQ multiplex PCR; TCRdb has only the in-frame clones, and not every one. The data show over 65,000 clones, over 75% seen once. Sequenced: peripheral blood. These receptors were obtained from a woman aged 80 or older with acute or convalescent COVID-19. The CDR3 runs from the conserved cysteine through the conserved F or W. The order of the fields is J gene, V gene, clone size, D gene, CDR3 protein, CDR3 DNA. D genes are given only for firm matches. Only part of the rows carry a size: once, few, many, or a class if the clone is expanded.

>TRBJ2-2|TRBV7-3|once|-
CASSFGGGELFF
TGTGCCAGCAGCTTCGGGGGCGGGGAGCTGTTTTTT
>TRBJ2-2|TRBV12-3/TRBV12-4|-|TRBD1
CATRTGVTGELFF
TGTGCCACTCGGACAGGGGTCACCGGGGAGCTGTTTTTT
>TRBJ2-7|TRBV2|few|TRBD1
CANEPQGASYEQYF
TGTGCCAACGAACCCCAGGGGGCTTCCTACGAGCAGTACTTC
>TRBJ1-5|TRBV20-1|once|-
CSASRSQARVNLNQPQHF
TGCAGTGCTAGTAGATCACAGGCCCGAGTAAACCTCAATCAGCCCCAGCATTTT
>TRBJ2-3|TRBV5-4|-|TRBD1
CASSLSTGSRTSTDTQYF
TGTGCCAGCAGCTTGTCGACAGGGAGCCGAACTAGCACAGATACGCAGTATTTT
>TRBJ1-6|TRBV4-1|-|-
CASSQPGTRNSYNSPLHF
TGCGCCAGCAGCCAACCCGGGACACGGAACTCCTATAATTCACCCCTCCACTTT
>TRBJ2-7|TRBV12-3/TRBV12-4|few|TRBD1
CASSTTGEYEQYF
TGTGCCAGCAGTACGACAGGGGAGTACGAGCAGTACTTC
>TRBJ1-6|TRBV11-2|-|-
CASGERGNSPLHF
TGTGCCAGCGGCGAACGCGGTAATTCACCCCTCCACTTT
>TRBJ2-7|TRBV2|-|TRBD1
CASEPGTGIYEQYF
TGTGCCAGCGAACCCGGGACAGGTATCTACGAGCAGTACTTC
>TRBJ2-5|TRBV10-3|-|-
CASTRGGQETQYF
TGTGCCAGCACCCGAGGGGGACAAGAGACCCAGTACTTC
>TRBJ1-2|TRBV5-1|-|-
CASSLGQGTISYGYTF
TGCGCCAGCAGCTTGGGGCAGGGGACTATTTCCTATGGCTACACCTTC
>TRBJ2-5|TRBV5-1|-|-
CASSLGQAYQETQYF
TGCGCCAGCAGCTTGGGACAGGCTTACCAAGAGACCCAGTACTTC
>TRBJ1-2|TRBV27|-|TRBD1
CASSLQGAWGYTF
TGTGCCAGCAGTCTCCAGGGGGCGTGGGGCTACACCTTC
>TRBJ1-1|TRBV19|-|-
CASRTGGTEAFF
TGTGCCAGTAGGACCGGGGGGACTGAAGCTTTCTTT
>TRBJ2-7|TRBV7-8|-|TRBD1
CASSIQGVVAYEQYF
TGTGCCAGCAGCATACAGGGGGTTGTCGCCTACGAGCAGTACTTC
>TRBJ2-3|TRBV27|once|-
CASSFFSSTDTQYF
TGTGCCAGCAGTTTCTTCAGTAGCACAGATACGCAGTATTTT
>TRBJ1-3|TRBV7-9|-|-
CASSLSQGRDTIYF
TGTGCCAGCAGCTTAAGTCAGGGGAGAGACACCATATATTTT
>TRBJ2-1|TRBV4-2|-|-
CASSQDSNEQFF
TGTGCCAGCAGCCAAGATAGTAATGAGCAGTTCTTC
>TRBJ1-1|TRBV18|once|TRBD1
CASSGQGNTEAFF
TGTGCCAGCTCCGGACAGGGGAACACTGAAGCTTTCTTT
>TRBJ1-2|TRBV4-3|-|-
CASSGQYYGYTF
TGCGCCAGCAGCGGACAGTACTATGGCTACACCTTC
>TRBJ2-1|TRBV4-2|-|TRBD2
CASSQVGLAGGPVGQFF
TGTGCCAGCAGCCAAGTGGGACTAGCGGGAGGGCCAGTTGGGCAGTTCTTC
>TRBJ2-7|TRBV11-1|-|-
CASSLNREYEQYF
TGTGCCAGCAGCTTAAACAGGGAATACGAGCAGTACTTC
>TRBJ2-1|TRBV15|-|TRBD2
CATSRDGGAGSSNEQFF
TGTGCCACCAGCAGAGATGGAGGAGCGGGATCTTCGAATGAGCAGTTCTTC
>TRBJ1-2|TRBV3-1/TRBV3-2|-|TRBD1
CASSQEALQGQGDGYTF
TGTGCCAGCAGCCAAGAAGCTCTTCAGGGACAGGGAGATGGCTACACCTTC
>TRBJ1-3|TRBV28|-|TRBD1
CASSPGQGRNTIYF
TGTGCCAGCAGTCCGGGACAGGGACGAAACACCATATATTTT
>TRBJ2-3|TRBV18|-|TRBD1
CASSLTPGQGPDTQYF
TGTGCCAGCTCACTTACACCCGGACAGGGTCCAGATACGCAGTATTTT
>TRBJ2-2|TRBV6-5|-|-
CASSYEGTRVTGELFF
TGTGCCAGCAGTTACGAGGGGACAAGGGTCACCGGGGAGCTGTTTTTT
>TRBJ1-4|TRBV19|-|TRBD1
CASSLHGTGVEKLFF
TGTGCCAGTAGTCTCCACGGGACAGGGGTTGAAAAACTGTTTTTT
>TRBJ1-5|TRBV19|-|TRBD1
CASSIVQGGSNQPQHF
TGTGCCAGTAGTATAGTCCAGGGGGGCAGCAATCAGCCCCAGCATTTT
>TRBJ1-1|TRBV18|few|-
CASSQEGDTEAFF
TGTGCCAGCTCACAGGAGGGTGACACTGAAGCTTTCTTT
>TRBJ2-7|TRBV4-2|-|TRBD1
CASSQAGQGVYEQYF
TGTGCCAGCAGCCAAGCTGGACAGGGGGTCTACGAGCAGTACTTC
>TRBJ1-2|TRBV7-2|once|-
CASSLVWDTMGGYTF
TGTGCCAGCAGCTTAGTCTGGGACACAATGGGCGGCTACACCTTC
>TRBJ1-6|TRBV6-4|-|-
CASSPSAGADSPLHF
TGTGCCAGCAGTCCCTCGGCAGGGGCGGATTCACCCCTCCACTTT
>TRBJ2-1|TRBV28|-|TRBD2
CASSTGGLGYNEQFF
TGTGCCAGCAGTACGGGGGGACTGGGCTACAATGAGCAGTTCTTC
>TRBJ1-1|TRBV12-5|-|-
CASGLKGDTEAFF
TGTGCTAGTGGTTTGAAAGGGGACACTGAAGCTTTCTTT
>TRBJ2-1|TRBV7-3|few|TRBD1
CASSLRGTGGYNEQFF
TGTGCCAGCAGCTTAAGAGGGACAGGGGGATACAATGAGCAGTTCTTC
>TRBJ1-5|TRBV5-1|-|-
CASSLAGDPQPQHF
TGCGCCAGCAGCTTGGCAGGGGACCCTCAGCCCCAGCATTTT
>TRBJ1-5|TRBV7-3|-|-
CASRKWEGVNQPQHF
TGTGCCAGCCGAAAATGGGAGGGGGTCAATCAGCCCCAGCATTTT
>TRBJ2-3|TRBV4-2|-|-
CASSQNSGLTDTQYF
TGTGCCAGCAGCCAAAATAGCGGACTCACAGATACGCAGTATTTT
>TRBJ1-4|TRBV25-1|-|-
CASSDRVYEKLFF
TGTGCCAGCAGTGACAGGGTATATGAAAAACTGTTTTTT
>TRBJ2-7|TRBV5-6|-|-
CASSLASRGEQYF
TGTGCCAGCAGCTTGGCGTCTAGAGGCGAGCAGTACTTC
>TRBJ2-7|TRBV7-7|-|TRBD1
CASSLGGTGSYEQYF
TGTGCCAGCAGCTTGGGAGGGACAGGGTCCTACGAGCAGTACTTC
>TRBJ1-5|TRBV19|-|-
CASSSGVRAQPQHF
TGTGCCAGTAGTTCAGGGGTACGGGCTCAGCCCCAGCATTTT
>TRBJ1-1|TRBV18|once|TRBD1
CASSPVQGAKGEAFF
TGTGCCAGCTCACCAGTACAGGGGGCGAAGGGTGAAGCTTTCTTT
>TRBJ1-2|TRBV2|few|TRBD1
CASVIQGTYGYTF
TGTGCCAGCGTAATACAGGGGACCTATGGCTACACCTTC
>TRBJ2-5|TRBV4-1|few|TRBD1
CASSHLGQARGRAQYF
TGCGCCAGCAGCCATTTAGGACAGGCTCGTGGCCGGGCCCAGTACTTC
>TRBJ1-2|TRBV20-1|-|-
CSASKGASIYGYTF
TGCAGTGCTAGTAAAGGGGCCTCTATCTATGGCTACACCTTC
>TRBJ1-1|TRBV28|-|TRBD1
CASSNHQGANTEAFF
TGTGCCAGCAGCAACCATCAGGGGGCGAACACTGAAGCTTTCTTT
>TRBJ1-1|TRBV6-5|-|TRBD1
CASNLGTGNTEAFF
TGTGCCAGCAACCTAGGGACAGGGAACACTGAAGCTTTCTTT